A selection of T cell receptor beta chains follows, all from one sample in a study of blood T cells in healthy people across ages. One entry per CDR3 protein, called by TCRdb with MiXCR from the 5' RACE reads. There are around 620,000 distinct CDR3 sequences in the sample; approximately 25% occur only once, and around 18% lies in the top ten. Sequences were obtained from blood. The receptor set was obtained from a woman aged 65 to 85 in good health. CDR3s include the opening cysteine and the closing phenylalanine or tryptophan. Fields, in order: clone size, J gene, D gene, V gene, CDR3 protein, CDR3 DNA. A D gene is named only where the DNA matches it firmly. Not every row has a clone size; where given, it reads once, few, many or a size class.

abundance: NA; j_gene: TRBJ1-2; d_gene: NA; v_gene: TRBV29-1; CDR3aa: CSVDLGRGHYGYTF; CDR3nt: TGCAGCGTTGATTTGGGCAGGGGACACTATGGCTACACCTTC
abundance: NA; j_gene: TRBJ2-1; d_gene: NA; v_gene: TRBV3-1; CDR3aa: CASSHSSSTYNEQFF; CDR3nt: TGTGCCAGCAGCCACTCTTCTAGCACCTACAATGAGCAGTTCTTC
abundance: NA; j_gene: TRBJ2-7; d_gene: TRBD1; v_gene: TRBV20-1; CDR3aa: CSATHGQGANEQYF; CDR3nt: TGCAGTGCTACCCACGGACAGGGGGCGAACGAGCAGTACTTC
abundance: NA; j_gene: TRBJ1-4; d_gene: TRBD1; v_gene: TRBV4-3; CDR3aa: CASSQEVRGRPGGLEKLFF; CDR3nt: TGCGCCAGCAGCCAGGAGGTCAGGGGGCGGCCGGGCGGGTTAGAAAAACTGTTTTTT
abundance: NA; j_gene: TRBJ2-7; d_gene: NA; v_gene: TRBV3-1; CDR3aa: CASSQGTDLLPYEQYF; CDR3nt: TGTGCCAGCAGCCAAGGGACAGACCTTCTTCCCTACGAGCAGTACTTC
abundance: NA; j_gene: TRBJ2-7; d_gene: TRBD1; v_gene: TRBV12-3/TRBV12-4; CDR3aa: CASRDRDSYEQYF; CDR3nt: TGTGCCAGCAGGGACAGGGACTCCTACGAGCAGTACTTC
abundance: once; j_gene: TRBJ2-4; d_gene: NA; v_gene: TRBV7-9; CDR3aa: CASSLGGARNIQYF; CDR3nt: TGTGCCAGCAGCTTAGGGGGGGCCCGAAACATTCAGTACTTC
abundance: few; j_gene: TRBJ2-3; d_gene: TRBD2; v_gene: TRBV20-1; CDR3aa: CSASGTSGGAGTDTQYF; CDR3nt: TGCAGTGCTAGTGGGACTAGCGGGGGGGCCGGCACAGATACGCAGTATTTT
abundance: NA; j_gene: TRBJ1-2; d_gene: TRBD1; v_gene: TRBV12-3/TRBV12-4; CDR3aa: CASSPGQGTSGYTF; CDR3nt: TGTGCCAGCAGCCCCGGACAGGGAACTAGTGGCTACACCTTC
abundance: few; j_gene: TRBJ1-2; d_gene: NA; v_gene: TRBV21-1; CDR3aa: CATPGPRRSYYDYTF; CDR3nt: TGTGCGACCCCCGGGCCCCGGAGGTCCTACTATGACTACACCTTC
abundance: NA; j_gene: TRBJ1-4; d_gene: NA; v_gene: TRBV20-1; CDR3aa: CSASLTNEKLFF; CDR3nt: TGCAGTGCTTCCCTAACTAATGAAAAACTGTTTTTT
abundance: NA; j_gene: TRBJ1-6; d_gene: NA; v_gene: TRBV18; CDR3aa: CASSPDSMSYNSPLHF; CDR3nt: TGTGCCAGCTCACCCGACAGTATGAGCTATAATTCACCCCTCCACTTT
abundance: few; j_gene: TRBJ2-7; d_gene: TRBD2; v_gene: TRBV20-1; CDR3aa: CSAKPPGLASYEQYF; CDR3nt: TGCAGTGCTAAACCACCGGGACTAGCGTCCTACGAGCAGTACTTC
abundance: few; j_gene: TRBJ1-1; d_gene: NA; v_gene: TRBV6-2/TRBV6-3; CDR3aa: CASTSDRLNTEAFF; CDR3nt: TGTGCCAGCACTTCCGACAGGTTGAACACTGAAGCTTTCTTT
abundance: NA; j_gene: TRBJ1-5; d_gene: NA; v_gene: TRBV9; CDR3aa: CASSVAPWGNQPQHF; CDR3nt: TGTGCCAGCAGCGTAGCCCCTTGGGGAAATCAGCCCCAGCATTTT
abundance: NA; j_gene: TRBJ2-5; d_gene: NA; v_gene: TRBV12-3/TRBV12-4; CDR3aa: CASSAGTAETQYF; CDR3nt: TGTGCCAGCAGTGCTGGGACGGCGGAGACCCAGTACTTC
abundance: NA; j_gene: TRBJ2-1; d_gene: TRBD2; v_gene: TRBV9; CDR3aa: CASSVWGGFNEQFF; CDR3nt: TGTGCCAGCAGCGTGTGGGGGGGATTCAATGAGCAGTTCTTC
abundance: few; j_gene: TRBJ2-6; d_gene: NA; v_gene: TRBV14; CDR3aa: CASSQRLILSSGANVLTF; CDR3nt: TGTGCCAGCAGCCAAAGGCTCATTCTCAGCTCTGGGGCCAACGTCCTGACTTTC
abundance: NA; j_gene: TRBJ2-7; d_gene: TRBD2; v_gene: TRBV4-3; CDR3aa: CASSQVLTSGSYEQYF; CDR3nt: TGCGCCAGCAGCCAAGTTCTTACTAGCGGTTCCTACGAGCAGTACTTC
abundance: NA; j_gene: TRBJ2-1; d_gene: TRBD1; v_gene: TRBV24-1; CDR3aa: CATSDPSTSDRGAYNEQFF; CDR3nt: TGTGCCACCAGTGATCCGTCCACCTCTGACAGGGGAGCCTACAATGAGCAGTTCTTC
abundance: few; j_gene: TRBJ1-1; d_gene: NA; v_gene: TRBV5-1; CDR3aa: CASSVDSMNTEAFF; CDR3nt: TGCGCCAGCAGCGTTGACAGCATGAACACTGAAGCTTTCTTT
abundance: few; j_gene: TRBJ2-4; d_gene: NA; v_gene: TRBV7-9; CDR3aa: CASSLTSKNIQYF; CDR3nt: TGTGCCAGCAGCTTAACTTCCAAAAACATTCAGTACTTC
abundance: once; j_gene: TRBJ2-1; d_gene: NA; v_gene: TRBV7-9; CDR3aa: CASSSPSGAGVNNEQFF; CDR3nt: TGTGCCAGCAGCTCTCCCTCAGGGGCAGGGGTTAACAATGAGCAGTTCTTC
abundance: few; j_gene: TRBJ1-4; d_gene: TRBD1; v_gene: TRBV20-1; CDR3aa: CSARRQGLEKLFF; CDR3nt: TGCAGTGCTCGTCGACAGGGGTTAGAAAAACTGTTTTTT
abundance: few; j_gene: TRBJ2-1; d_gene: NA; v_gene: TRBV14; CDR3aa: CASSQEGGSLGGEQFF; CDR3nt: TGTGCCAGCAGCCAAGAAGGGGGTAGCCTGGGAGGAGAGCAGTTCTTC
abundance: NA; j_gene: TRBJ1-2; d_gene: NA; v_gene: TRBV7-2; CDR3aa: CASSLKGWDGYTF; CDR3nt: TGTGCCAGCAGCTTAAAGGGGTGGGATGGCTACACCTTC
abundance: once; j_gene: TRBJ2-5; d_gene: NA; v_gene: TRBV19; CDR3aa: CASSTVGETQYF; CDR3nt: TGTGCCAGTAGTACCGTGGGGGAGACCCAGTACTTC
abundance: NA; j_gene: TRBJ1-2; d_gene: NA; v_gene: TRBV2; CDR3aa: CASSEQGTEYGYTF; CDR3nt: TGTGCCAGCAGTGAACAAGGGACGGAGTATGGCTACACCTTC
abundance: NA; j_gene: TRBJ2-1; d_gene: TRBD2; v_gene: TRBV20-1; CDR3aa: CSARTSGSHNEQFF; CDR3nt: TGCAGTGCTAGGACCAGCGGGAGTCACAATGAGCAGTTCTTC
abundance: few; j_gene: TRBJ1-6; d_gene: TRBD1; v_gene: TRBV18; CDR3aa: CASSPGTGFSPLHF; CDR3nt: TGTGCCAGCTCACCCGGGACAGGGTTTTCACCCCTCCACTTT
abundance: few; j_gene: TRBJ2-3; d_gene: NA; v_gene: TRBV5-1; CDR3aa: CASSREDGDTQYF; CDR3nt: TGCGCCAGCAGCAGGGAGGACGGAGATACGCAGTATTTT
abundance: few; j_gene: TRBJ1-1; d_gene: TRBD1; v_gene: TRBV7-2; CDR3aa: CASGERQGQTEAFF; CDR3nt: TGTGCCAGCGGCGAACGACAGGGACAAACTGAAGCTTTCTTT
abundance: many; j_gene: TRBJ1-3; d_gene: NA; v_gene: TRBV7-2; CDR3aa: CASSLGASGNTIYF; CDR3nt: TGTGCCAGCAGCTTGGGCGCCTCTGGAAACACCATATATTTT
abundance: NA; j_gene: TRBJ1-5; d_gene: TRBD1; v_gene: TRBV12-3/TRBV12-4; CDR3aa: CASSFRTGRGNQPQHF; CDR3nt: TGTGCCAGCAGTTTCAGGACAGGGCGAGGGAATCAGCCCCAGCATTTT
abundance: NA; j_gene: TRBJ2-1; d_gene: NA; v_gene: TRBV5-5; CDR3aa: CASSPWVPLYNEQFF; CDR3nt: TGTGCCAGCAGCCCCTGGGTCCCCCTCTACAATGAGCAGTTCTTC
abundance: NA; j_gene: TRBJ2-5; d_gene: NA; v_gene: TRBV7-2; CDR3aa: CASSLSRVQETQYF; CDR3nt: TGTGCCAGCAGCTTATCGAGGGTTCAAGAGACCCAGTACTTC
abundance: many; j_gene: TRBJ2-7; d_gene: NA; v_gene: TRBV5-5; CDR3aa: CASSLAPPYEQYF; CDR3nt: TGTGCCAGCAGCTTGGCCCCTCCCTACGAGCAGTACTTC
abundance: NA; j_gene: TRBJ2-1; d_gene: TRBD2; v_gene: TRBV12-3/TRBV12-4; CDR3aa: CASSPGTSGRYEQFF; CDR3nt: TGTGCCAGCAGTCCCGGGACTAGCGGGAGATATGAGCAGTTCTTC
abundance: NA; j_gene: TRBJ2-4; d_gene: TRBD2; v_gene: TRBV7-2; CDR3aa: CASSEAGTSGNIQYF; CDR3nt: TGTGCCAGCAGCGAAGCGGGGACTAGCGGAAACATTCAGTACTTC
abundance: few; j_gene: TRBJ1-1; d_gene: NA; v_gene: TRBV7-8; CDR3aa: CASSLYRVYTEAFF; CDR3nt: TGTGCCAGCAGCTTATATAGGGTATACACTGAAGCTTTCTTT
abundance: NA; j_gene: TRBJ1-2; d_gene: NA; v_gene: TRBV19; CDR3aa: CASSPRGIVNYGYTF; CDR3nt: TGTGCCAGTAGTCCTCGAGGGATCGTTAACTATGGCTACACCTTC
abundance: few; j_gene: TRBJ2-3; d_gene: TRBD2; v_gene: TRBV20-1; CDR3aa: CSARGPGGGTDTQYF; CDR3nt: TGCAGTGCTAGAGGTCCGGGGGGAGGCACAGATACGCAGTATTTT
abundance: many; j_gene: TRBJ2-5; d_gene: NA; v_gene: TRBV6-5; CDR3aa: CASSYSAPLPRGTQYF; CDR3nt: TGTGCCAGCAGTTACTCAGCTCCCTTACCTCGAGGGACCCAGTACTTC
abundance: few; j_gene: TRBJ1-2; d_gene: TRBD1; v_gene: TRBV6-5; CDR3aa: CASSTRGLGNYGYTF; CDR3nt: TGTGCCAGCAGTACCAGGGGGCTGGGGAACTATGGCTACACCTTC
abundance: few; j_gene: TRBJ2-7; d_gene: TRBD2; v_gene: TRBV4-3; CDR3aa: CASSQDYKRGFYEQYF; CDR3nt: TGCGCCAGCAGCCAAGATTACAAGCGGGGTTTTTACGAGCAGTACTTC
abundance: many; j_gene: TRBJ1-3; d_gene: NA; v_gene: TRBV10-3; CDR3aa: CAISLPSSGTDSGNTIYF; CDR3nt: TGTGCCATCAGCTTACCTTCTTCAGGGACGGACTCTGGAAACACCATATATTTT
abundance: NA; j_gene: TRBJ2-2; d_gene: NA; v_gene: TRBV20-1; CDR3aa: CSARASSPATGELFF; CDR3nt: TGCAGTGCTAGAGCCTCTTCACCAGCCACCGGGGAGCTGTTTTTT
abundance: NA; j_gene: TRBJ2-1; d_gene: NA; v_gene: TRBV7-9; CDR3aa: CASSLGSGTSGQFF; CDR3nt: TGTGCCAGCAGCTTAGGTTCTGGGACGTCCGGGCAGTTCTTC
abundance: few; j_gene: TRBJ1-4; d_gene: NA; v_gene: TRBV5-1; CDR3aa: CASSPQGTSNEKLFF; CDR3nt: TGCGCCAGCAGCCCGCAGGGGACGTCTAATGAAAAACTGTTTTTT
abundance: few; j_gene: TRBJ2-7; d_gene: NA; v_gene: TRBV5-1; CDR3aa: CASSLEGQTYEQYF; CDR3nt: TGCGCCAGCAGCTTGGAGGGGCAGACCTACGAGCAGTACTTC
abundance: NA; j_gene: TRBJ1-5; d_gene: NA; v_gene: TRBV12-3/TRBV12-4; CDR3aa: CASSLQGSSNQPQHF; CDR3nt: TGTGCCAGCAGTCTACAGGGCTCTAGCAATCAGCCCCAGCATTTT
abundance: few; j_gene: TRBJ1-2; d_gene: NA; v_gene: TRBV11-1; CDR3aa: CASSPGSVPGPRRLNYGYTF; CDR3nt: TGTGCCAGCAGCCCCGGTAGCGTACCGGGACCCCGCCGACTTAACTATGGCTACACCTTC
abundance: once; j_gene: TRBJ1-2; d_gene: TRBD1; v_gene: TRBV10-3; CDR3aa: CAGTGGTGVGYTF; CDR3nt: TGTGCCGGCACAGGCGGGACAGGGGTTGGCTACACCTTC
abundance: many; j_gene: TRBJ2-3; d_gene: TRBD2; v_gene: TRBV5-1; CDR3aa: CASSSPGGITDTQYF; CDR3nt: TGCGCCAGCAGCTCCCCCGGGGGGATCACAGATACGCAGTATTTT